This T cell receptor beta chain was sequenced during a study of human T cells and chemical hapten exposure. CDR1 is SGHVS, CDR2 FNYEAQ, per germline. The CDR3 is 15 residues long. The V gene lost 0 bases and the J gene lost 8 bases, with 14 bases spanning the gap. Time point denoted: pre-sensitization, week 0. The treatment here: therapeutic diphenylcyclopropenone sensitization with weekly scalp DPC. At least ten counts were recorded for this clonotype. Each CDR3 protein gets one entry after TCRdb re-called the RACE reads with MiXCR. This sample has some 400,000 distinct CDR3 sequences, with around 5.5% found just once.

The source is a woman aged 50 to 60 with alopecia areata. Some clones in this sample may be carry-over from other donors' samples. The sample in question was whole blood, obtained in connection with sensitization to the hapten diphenylcyclopropenone (DPC). V usage is TRBV7-6 and J usage is TRBJ2-1; D gene uncertain. The CDR3 is CASSLAPFPGDEQFF. In DNA form, the CDR3 reads TGTGCCAGCAGCTTAGCCCCTTTCCCAGGCGATGAGCAGTTCTTC.